This entry is about one T cell receptor (beta chain). The sample comes from a study of blood T cell repertoires in COVID-19. Study details: Spain, Italy and the United States supplied samples that represented acute and convalescent COVID-19.

As originally analysed: Estimation of nucleated cell counts was performed using reference gene primer amplification. Here immunoSEQ multiplex PCR was the method, and the copy in TCRdb shows in-frame clones only, minus some. The DNA was the basis for D and trimming; V, J and clone size are from that table. The table lists more than 350,000 clones, roughly nine tenths of them singletons. The germline CDR1 and CDR2 sequences are SGHVS and FNYEAQ. Trimming cost V 5 bases and J 0 bases, with 10 bases left between them. The CDR3 totals 15 residues. Those who participated ranged in age from about 18 to 89 years and resided in approximately 23 US areas.

The V gene is TRBV7-6, the J gene TRBJ2-2; possible D gene TRBD1, 6 bases. Sample: PBMCs or T cells enriched from blood (not recorded which). The source of this sequence is a man between 18 and 35 years old who had recovered from COVID-19. The CDR3 reads CASSLGTTNTGELFF. CDR3 sequence (DNA): TGTGCCAGCAGCCTCGGGACAACGAACACCGGGGAGCTGTTTTTT.